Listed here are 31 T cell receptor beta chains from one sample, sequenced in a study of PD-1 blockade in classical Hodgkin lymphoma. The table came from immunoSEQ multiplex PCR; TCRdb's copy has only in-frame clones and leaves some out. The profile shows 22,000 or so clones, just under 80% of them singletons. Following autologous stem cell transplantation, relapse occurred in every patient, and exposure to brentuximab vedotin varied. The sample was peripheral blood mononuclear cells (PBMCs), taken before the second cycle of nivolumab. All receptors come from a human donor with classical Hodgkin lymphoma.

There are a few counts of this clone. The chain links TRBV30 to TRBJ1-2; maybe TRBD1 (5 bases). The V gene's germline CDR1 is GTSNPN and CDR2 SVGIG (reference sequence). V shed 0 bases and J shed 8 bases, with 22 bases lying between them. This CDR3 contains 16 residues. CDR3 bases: TGTGCCTGGAGTGTACCCGTATTGGTGCAGGGACGGGGCTACACCTTC. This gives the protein CAWSVPVLVQGRGYTF.

The CDR3 DNA reads as TGCGCCAGCAGCCAAGTTTTGGCGGGGGGCCCGGGTAACAATGAGCAGTTCTTC. It encodes CASSQVLAGGPGNNEQFF. The chain joins TRBV4-1 to TRBJ2-1; the match to TRBD2 covers 8 bases. V lost 1 base to trimming and J lost 5 bases; unmatched junction nucleotides: 13. CDR3 length: 18 amino acids. Germline-derived CDR1 and CDR2 are MGHRA and YSYEKL.

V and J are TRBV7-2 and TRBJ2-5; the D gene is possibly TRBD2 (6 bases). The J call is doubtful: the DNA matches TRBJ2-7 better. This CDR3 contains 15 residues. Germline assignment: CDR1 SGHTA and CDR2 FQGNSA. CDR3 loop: CASSLLASEAYEQYF. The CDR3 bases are TGTGCCAGCAGCTTACTGGCTAGCGAAGCCTACGAGCAGTACTTC.

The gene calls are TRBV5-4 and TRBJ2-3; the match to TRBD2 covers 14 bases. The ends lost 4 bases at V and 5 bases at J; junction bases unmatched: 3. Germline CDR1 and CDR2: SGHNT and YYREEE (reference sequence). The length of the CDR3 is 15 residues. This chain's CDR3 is CASSPTSGRVDTQYF. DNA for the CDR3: TGTGCCAGCAGCCCGACTAGCGGGAGGGTAGATACGCAGTATTTT.

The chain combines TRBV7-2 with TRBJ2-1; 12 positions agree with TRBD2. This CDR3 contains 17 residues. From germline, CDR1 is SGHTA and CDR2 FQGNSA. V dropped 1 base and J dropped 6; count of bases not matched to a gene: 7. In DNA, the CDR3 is TGTGCCAGCAGCTTAGTTCTAGCGGGGGGGCGAGGCAATGAGCAGTTCTTC. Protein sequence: CASSLVLAGGRGNEQFF.

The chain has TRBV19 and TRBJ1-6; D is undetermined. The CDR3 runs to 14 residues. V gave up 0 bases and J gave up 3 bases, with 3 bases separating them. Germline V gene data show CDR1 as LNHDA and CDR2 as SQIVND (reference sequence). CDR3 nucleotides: TGTGCCAGTAGTATAGACGGCTATAATTCACCCCTCCACTTT. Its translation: CASSIDGYNSPLHF.

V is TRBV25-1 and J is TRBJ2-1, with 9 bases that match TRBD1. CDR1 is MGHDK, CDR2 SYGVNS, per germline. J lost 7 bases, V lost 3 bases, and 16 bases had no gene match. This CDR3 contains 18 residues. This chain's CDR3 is CASSEPSGRDREFNEQFF. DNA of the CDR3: TGTGCCAGCAGTGAGCCCTCCGGTCGGGACAGGGAGTTTAATGAGCAGTTCTTC. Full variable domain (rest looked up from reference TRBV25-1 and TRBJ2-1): EADIYQTPRYLVIGTGKKITLECSQTMGHDKMYWYQQDPGMELHLIHYSYGVNSTEKGDLSSESTVSRIRTEHFPLTLESARPSHTSQYLCASSEPSGRDREFNEQFFGPGTRLTVL.

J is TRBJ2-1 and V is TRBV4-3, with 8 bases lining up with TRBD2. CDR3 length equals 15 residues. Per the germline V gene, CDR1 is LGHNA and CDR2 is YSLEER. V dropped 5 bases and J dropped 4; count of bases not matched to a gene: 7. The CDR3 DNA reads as TGCGCCAGCAGCTTACTAGCGGAGGAATACAATGAGCAGTTCTTC. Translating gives CASSLLAEEYNEQFF.

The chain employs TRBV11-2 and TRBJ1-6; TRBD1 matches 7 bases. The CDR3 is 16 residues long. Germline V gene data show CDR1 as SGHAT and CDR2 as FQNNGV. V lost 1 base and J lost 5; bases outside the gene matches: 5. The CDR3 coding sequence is TGTGCCAGCAGCTTAGGACAGGGTCAGCATAATTCACCCCTCCACTTT. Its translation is CASSLGQGQHNSPLHF. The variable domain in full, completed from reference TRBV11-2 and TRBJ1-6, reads EAGVAQSPRYKIIEKRQSVAFWCNPISGHATLYWYQQILGQGPKLLIQFQNNGVVDDSQLPKDRFSAERLKGVDSTLKIQPAKLEDSAVYLCASSLGQGQHNSPLHFGNGTRLTVT.

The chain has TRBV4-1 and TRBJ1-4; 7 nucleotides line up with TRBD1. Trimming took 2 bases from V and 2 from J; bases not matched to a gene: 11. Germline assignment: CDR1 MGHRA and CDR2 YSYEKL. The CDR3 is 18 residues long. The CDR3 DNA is TGCGCCAGCAGCCAACCGCGGACAGGCGAGGGGACTAATGAAAAACTGTTTTTT. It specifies CASSQPRTGEGTNEKLFF.

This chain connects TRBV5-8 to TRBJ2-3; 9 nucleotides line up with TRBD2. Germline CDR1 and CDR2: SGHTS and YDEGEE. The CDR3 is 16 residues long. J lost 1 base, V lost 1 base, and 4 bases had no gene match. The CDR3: CASSLSGRFGTDTQYF. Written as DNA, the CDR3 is TGTGCCAGCAGCTTGAGCGGGAGGTTTGGCACAGATACGCAGTATTTT.

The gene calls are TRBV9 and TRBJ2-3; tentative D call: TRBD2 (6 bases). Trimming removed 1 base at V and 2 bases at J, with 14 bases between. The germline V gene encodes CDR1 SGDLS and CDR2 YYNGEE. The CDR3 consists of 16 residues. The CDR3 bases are TGTGCCAGCAGCGTATGGGCGGGGAAGGACACAGATACGCAGTATTTT. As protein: CASSVWAGKDTDTQYF. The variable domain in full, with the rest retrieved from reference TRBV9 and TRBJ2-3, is DSGVTQTPKHLITATGQRVTLRCSPRSGDLSVYWYQQSLDQGLQFLIQYYNGEERAKGNILERFSAQQFPDLHSELNLSSLELGDSALYFCASSVWAGKDTDTQYFGPGTRLTVL.

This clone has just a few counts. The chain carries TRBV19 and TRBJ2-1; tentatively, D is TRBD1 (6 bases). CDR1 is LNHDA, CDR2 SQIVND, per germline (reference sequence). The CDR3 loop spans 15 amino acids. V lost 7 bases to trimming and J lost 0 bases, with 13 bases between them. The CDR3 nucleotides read TGTGCCAGTAAGAGGGGGATGAGCTCCTACAATGAGCAGTTCTTC. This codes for CASKRGMSSYNEQFF.

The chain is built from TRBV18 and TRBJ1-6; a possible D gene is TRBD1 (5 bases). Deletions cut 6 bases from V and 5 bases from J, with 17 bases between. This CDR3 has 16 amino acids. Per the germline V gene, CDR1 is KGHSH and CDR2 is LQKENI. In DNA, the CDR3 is TGTGCCAGCTCCCCTGCAAGCGCAGGGCATAATTCACCCCTCCACTTT. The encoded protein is CASSPASAGHNSPLHF.

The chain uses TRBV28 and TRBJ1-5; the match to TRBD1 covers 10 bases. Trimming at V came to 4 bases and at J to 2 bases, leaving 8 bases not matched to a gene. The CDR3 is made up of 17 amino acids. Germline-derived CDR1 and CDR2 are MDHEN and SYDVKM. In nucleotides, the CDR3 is TGTGCCAGCAGTTCCGGGACAGGGGTTTTGGGCAATCAGCCCCAGCATTTT. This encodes CASSSGTGVLGNQPQHF.

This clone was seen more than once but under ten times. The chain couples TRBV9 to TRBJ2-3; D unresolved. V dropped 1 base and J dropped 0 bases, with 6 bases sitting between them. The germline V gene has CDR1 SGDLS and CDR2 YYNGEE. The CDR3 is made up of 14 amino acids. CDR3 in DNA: TGTGCCAGCAGCGTACGGCCTAGCACAGATACGCAGTATTTT. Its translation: CASSVRPSTDTQYF.

DNA of the CDR3: TGTGCCAGCAGTTTTTTTGGGGCTAGCGGGACCTACGAGCAGTACTTC. Translating gives CASSFFGASGTYEQYF. The chain is built from TRBV27 and TRBJ2-7; 9 bases line up with TRBD2. J gave up 2 bases and V 3 bases, and 8 bases lay outside the gene matches. The CDR3 is 16 amino acids. Germline V CDR1 and CDR2: MNHEY, SMNVEV (reference sequence).

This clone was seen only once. CDR3 nucleotide sequence: TGTGCCAGCAGCTTGCGGGGCGGGGAGACCCAGTACTTC. This codes for CASSLRGGETQYF. The chain employs TRBV5-4 and TRBJ2-5, with D possibly being TRBD1 or TRBD2 (5 bases each). The V gene's germline CDR1 is SGHNT and CDR2 YYREEE (reference sequence). The CDR3 has 13 residues. V was pared by 1 base and J by 5 bases, with 9 bases between.

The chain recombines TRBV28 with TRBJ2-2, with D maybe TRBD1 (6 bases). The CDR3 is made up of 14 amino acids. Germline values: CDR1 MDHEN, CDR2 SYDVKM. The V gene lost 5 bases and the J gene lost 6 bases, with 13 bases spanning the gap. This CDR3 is CASSIQGGSGELFF. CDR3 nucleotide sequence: TGTGCCAGCAGTATACAGGGTGGGTCCGGGGAGCTGTTTTTT.

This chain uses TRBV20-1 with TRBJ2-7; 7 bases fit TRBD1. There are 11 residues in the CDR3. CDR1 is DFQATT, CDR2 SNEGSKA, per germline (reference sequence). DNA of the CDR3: TGCAGCGGAACGGGACAGTACGAGCAGTACGTC. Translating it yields CSGTGQYEQYV.

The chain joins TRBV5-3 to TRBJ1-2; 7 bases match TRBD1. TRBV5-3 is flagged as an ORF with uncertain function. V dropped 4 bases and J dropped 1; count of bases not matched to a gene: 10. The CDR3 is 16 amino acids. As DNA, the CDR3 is TGTGCCAGAAGCACTCGACAGGGTAATATTAACTATGGCTACACCTTC. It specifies CARSTRQGNINYGYTF.

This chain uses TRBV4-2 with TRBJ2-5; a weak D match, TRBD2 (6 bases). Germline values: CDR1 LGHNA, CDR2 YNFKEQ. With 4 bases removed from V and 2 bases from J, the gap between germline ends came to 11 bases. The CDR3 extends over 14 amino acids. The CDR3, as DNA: TGTGCCAGCAGCCCCGGACTACAGCAAGAGACCCAGTACTTC. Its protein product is CASSPGLQQETQYF.

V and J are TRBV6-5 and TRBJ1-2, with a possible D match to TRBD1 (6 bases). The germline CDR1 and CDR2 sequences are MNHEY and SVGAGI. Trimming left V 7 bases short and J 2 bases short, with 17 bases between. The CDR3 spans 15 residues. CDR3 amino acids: CASIDTGTRNYGYTF. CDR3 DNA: TGTGCCAGCATTGATACAGGGACCAGAAACTATGGCTACACCTTC.

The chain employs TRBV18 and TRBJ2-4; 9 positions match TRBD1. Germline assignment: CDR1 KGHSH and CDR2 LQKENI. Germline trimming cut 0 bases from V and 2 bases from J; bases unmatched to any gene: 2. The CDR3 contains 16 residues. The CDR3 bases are TGTGCCAGCTCACCACCCGGGACAGGGACCAAAAACATTCAGTACTTC. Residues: CASSPPGTGTKNIQYF.

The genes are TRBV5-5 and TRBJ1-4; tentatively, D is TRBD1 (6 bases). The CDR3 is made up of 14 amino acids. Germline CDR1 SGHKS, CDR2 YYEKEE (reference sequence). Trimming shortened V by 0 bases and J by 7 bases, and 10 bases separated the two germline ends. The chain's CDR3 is CASSLEGVREKLFF. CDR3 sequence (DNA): TGTGCCAGCAGCTTGGAGGGGGTACGTGAAAAACTGTTTTTT.

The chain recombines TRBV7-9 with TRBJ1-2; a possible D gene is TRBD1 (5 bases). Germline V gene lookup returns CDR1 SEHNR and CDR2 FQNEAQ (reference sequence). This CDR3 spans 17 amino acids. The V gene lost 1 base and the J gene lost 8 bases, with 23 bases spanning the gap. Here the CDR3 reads CASSLDLWQGGGGGYTF. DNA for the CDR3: TGTGCCAGCAGCTTAGACCTGTGGCAGGGAGGAGGAGGAGGCTACACCTTC.

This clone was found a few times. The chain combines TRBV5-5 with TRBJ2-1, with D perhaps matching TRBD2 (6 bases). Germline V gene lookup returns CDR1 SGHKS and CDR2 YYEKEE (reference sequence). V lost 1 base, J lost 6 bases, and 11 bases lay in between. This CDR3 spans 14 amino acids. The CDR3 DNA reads TGTGCCAGCAGCTTGAGTAGCGGACTCAATGAGCAGTTCTTC. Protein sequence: CASSLSSGLNEQFF. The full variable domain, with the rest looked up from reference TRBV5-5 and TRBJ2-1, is DAGVTQSPTHLIKTRGQQVTLRCSPISGHKSVSWYQQVLGQGPQFIFQYYEKEERGRGNFPDRFSARQFPNYSSELNVNALLLGDSALYLCASSLSSGLNEQFFGPGTRLTVL.

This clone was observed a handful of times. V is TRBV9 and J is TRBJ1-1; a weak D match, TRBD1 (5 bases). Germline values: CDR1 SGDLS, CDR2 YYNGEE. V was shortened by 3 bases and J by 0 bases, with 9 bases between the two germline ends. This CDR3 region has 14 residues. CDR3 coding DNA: TGTGCCAGCAGCGGGGGGTACATGAACACTGAAGCTTTCTTT. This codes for CASSGGYMNTEAFF.

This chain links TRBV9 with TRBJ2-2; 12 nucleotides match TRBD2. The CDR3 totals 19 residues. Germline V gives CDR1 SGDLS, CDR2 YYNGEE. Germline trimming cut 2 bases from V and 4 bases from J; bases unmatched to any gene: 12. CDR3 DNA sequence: TGTGCCAGCAGCGTCCGAGAGGGGCTAGCGGGAGGGGGCACCGGGGAGCTGTTTTTT. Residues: CASSVREGLAGGGTGELFF.

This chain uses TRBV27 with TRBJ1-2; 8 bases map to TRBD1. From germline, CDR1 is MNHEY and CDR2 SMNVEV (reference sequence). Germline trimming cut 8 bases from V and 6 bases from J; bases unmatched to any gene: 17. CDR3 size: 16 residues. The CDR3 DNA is TGTGCCAGCTACGCCCCTGGACAGGGAGAGAATCATGGCTACACCTTC. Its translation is CASYAPGQGENHGYTF.

CDR3 coding DNA: TGTGCCAGCAGCCTACAGACAGGCTACTATGGCTACACCTTC. The encoded protein is CASSLQTGYYGYTF. V and J are TRBV7-2 and TRBJ1-2; D perhaps matches TRBD1 (6 bases). CDR1 and CDR2 (germline): SGHTA, FQGNSA. This CDR3 has 14 amino acids. Trimming cost V 5 bases and J 3 bases, with 13 bases left between them.